The source of this TCR beta chain is a study of T cells in Graves' hyperthyroidism and ophthalmopathy. Overall study findings and caveats: A model of 13 V-J pairs discriminated ophthalmopathy from stable hyperthyroidism. Progression to ophthalmopathy was predicted a median of approximately seven months early.

Turning to this clonotype: Its matching antigen is unknown. One end of the junction varies from germline; a read error may be responsible.

Diagnosing involved the use of clinical symptoms, serum thyroxine and TRAb, thyroid ultrasound and orbital computed tomography. RNA transcripts served as the template for amplifying TCR beta CDR3 regions. The primer set for the first-round RT-PCR of the TCR CDR3 was HTBI. Via MiXCR, TCRdb re-called the multiplex PCR reads, giving one row per CDR3 protein. The sample yields about 840,000 distinct CDR3 sequences, 38% seen once. The CDR3 runs to 16 residues. CDR1 is MNHEY, CDR2 SVGAGI, per germline. This rearrangement joins TRBV6-5 to TRBJ1-5; possibly TRBD1 for D (5 bases). The source material was blood. The sequence derives from a man younger than 35 with Graves' hyperthyroidism. CDR3 nucleotide sequence: TGTGCCGGCAGTTCCGACCCTACGTTCTGGGACCAGCCCCAGCATTTT. It is translated as CAGSSDPTFWDQPQHF.